This T cell receptor (beta chain) comes out of a study of PD-1 blockade in classical Hodgkin lymphoma. Study-wide results and limits: Researchers reported that CD4+ TCR diversity, though not CD8+, rose significantly by C4D1. Partial responders and progressors had significantly lower baseline TCR diversity. With respect to the repertoire differences, their causes, possibly disease activity or prior therapy, remain undefined.

In germline, CDR1 is MNHNS, CDR2 SASEGT. Deletions cut 2 bases from V and 10 bases from J, with 15 bases between. CDR3 size: 14 residues. Repertoires were generated with immunoSEQ multiplex PCR, while TCRdb's copy carries only in-frame clones and drops some. The data hold approximately 24,000 clones, with approximately 77% observed a single time. To note about this clone: The antigen remains unidentified.

As to time point: cycle 4 day 1 (C4D1), after more than 5 weeks of nivolumab. There was relapse after autologous stem cell transplantation in every patient, and there was variation in brentuximab vedotin exposure. Here the sequenced sample was peripheral blood mononuclear cells (PBMCs), taken before the fourth cycle of nivolumab. The chain is built from TRBV6-1 and TRBJ2-1, with a weak D call TRBD1 (6 bases). The sequence was obtained from a human donor with classical Hodgkin lymphoma. The CDR3 nucleotides are TGTGCCAGCAGTGAATCGACAGGCTTAAGCGAGCAGTTCTTC. Translation gives CASSESTGLSEQFF.